This T cell receptor beta chain was observed in a study of shared clonotypes between healthy human individuals. Whole-study context: Each donor's CD8 memory used one plate, CD8 naive two, each CD4 subset three.

On this clone: The antigen remains unidentified.

Regarding the study as a whole: The sharing of approximately 5.1% of naive CD4 clonotypes was seen across a handful of donors.

The germline V gene has CDR1 SQVTM and CDR2 ANQGSEA. V gave up 6 bases and J gave up 3 bases; unmatched junction bases: 21. The CDR3 is 18 amino acids. Assay used: immunoSEQ multiplex PCR; TCRdb lists only in-frame clones, some missing. Here the sample spans millions of clones, 93% being singletons. Sequenced input: naive CD4+ T cells from PBMCs. Indicated subset: CD45RA+ positively selected. This TCR came from a man younger than 35 in good health. Some clones in this sample may be carry-over from other donors' samples. The rearrangement joins TRBV29-1 to TRBJ2-3; 7 bases are shared with TRBD2. The CDR3 coding sequence is TGCAGCGTCCTCGGATTTATAGCGAGGGAGGGAGGGACAGATACGCAGTATTTT. Its translation is CSVLGFIAREGGTDTQYF.